The 27 T cell receptor beta chains below all came from one sample that was sequenced in a study of OX40 agonist ivuxolimab in advanced cancers. The protocol was immunoSEQ multiplex PCR, while the TCRdb copy is restricted to in-frame clones and leaves out a portion. The sample has just over 95,000 clones; about 90% are singletons. This material consisted of CD4+ or CD8+ T cells sorted from blood, taken in a trial of the OX40 agonist ivuxolimab. The receptor set was obtained from an adult with an advanced solid tumor such as melanoma, head and neck, liver or kidney cancer.

The chain couples TRBV11-2 to TRBJ2-4; possibly TRBD2 for D (6 bases). Trimming cost V 4 bases and J 9 bases, with 13 bases left between them. The CDR3 extends over 13 amino acids. CDR1 SGHAT and CDR2 FQNNGV come from the germline V gene. The CDR3, as DNA: TGTGCCAGCAGCTCGTGGGGCGGGACCATTCAGTACTTC. Its protein product is CASSSWGGTIQYF.

J is TRBJ2-1 and V is TRBV1; the table's D gene call, TRBD1, was not cross checked with the DNA. TRBV1 is a pseudogene segment. CDR3 size: 14 residues. DNA for the CDR3: TGCACCAGCAGCCAAGGGACAGGGAACAATGAGCAGTTCTTC. Its protein product is CTSSQGTGNNEQFF.

The V and J genes are TRBV30 and TRBJ1-3, with D uncertain. Trimming removed 0 bases from V and 4 bases from J, with 10 bases in between. CDR3 length: 14 amino acids. Germline V gene data show CDR1 as GTSNPN and CDR2 as SVGIG (reference sequence). This chain's CDR3 is CAWSVSVRGNTIYF. In DNA form, the CDR3 reads TGTGCCTGGAGTGTTTCTGTTCGAGGAAACACCATATATTTT.

The table lists this clone with a few counts. The chain's CDR3 is CASKYEGHVGSPLHF. The CDR3 nucleotides are TGTGCCAGCAAGTATGAGGGTCACGTCGGGTCACCCCTCCACTTT. The chain links TRBV5-8 to TRBJ1-6; no firm D call. V dropped 6 bases and J dropped 10 bases, with 20 bases sitting between them. The CDR3 runs to 15 residues. The germline gives CDR1 SGHTS, CDR2 YDEGEE.

The chain uses TRBV6-1 and TRBJ2-7; no firm D call. The germline CDR1 and CDR2 sequences are MNHNS and SASEGT. V was pared by 7 bases and J by 3 bases, with 10 bases between. This CDR3 contains 12 residues. The chain's CDR3 is CASKRTGYEQYF. The DNA for the CDR3 is TGTGCCAGCAAAAGAACGGGCTACGAGCAGTACTTC.

The J gene is TRBJ1-5, the V gene TRBV28; D is uncertain. V gave up 10 bases and J gave up 2 bases, with 15 bases separating them. In germline, CDR1 is MDHEN, CDR2 SYDVKM. The CDR3 runs to 14 residues. CDR3 sequence (DNA): TGTGCCACCTTCGGCAGGCTGGGCAATCAGCCCCAGCATTTT. It yields the protein CATFGRLGNQPQHF.

The V and J genes are TRBV6-1 and TRBJ2-5, with D possibly matching TRBD2 (5 bases). Per the germline V gene, CDR1 is MNHNS and CDR2 is SASEGT. The CDR3 has 13 amino acids. With 7 bases removed from V and 7 bases from J, the gap between germline ends came to 16 bases. CDR3 in DNA: TGTGCCAGCAAGGCCTGGGGTCGGGGGACCCAGTACTTC. It is translated as CASKAWGRGTQYF.

This clone appeared once. The chain has TRBV28 and TRBJ2-3, with unresolved D. The ends were cut back, 3 bases at V and 7 bases at J, with 8 bases in the middle. The CDR3 covers 12 residues. The germline V gene has CDR1 MDHEN and CDR2 SYDVKM. CDR3 in DNA: TGTGCCAGCAGTTTTTTCGGAAATACGCAGTATTTT. The encoded protein is CASSFFGNTQYF.

This chain uses TRBV5-1 with TRBJ2-1; tentatively, D is TRBD2 (5 bases). The CDR3 runs to 16 residues. CDR1 SGHRS and CDR2 YFSETQ come from the germline V gene. Trimming removed 0 bases from V and 0 bases from J, with 10 bases in between. The CDR3 region is CASSLGSGNSYNEQFF. The CDR3 DNA sequence: TGCGCCAGCAGCTTGGGTTCGGGAAACTCCTACAATGAGCAGTTCTTC.

A single count supports this clone. The J gene is TRBJ1-2, the V gene TRBV9, with unresolved D. This CDR3 has 12 residues. Trimming took off 0 bases at V and 7 bases at J, with 7 bases between the two ends. Per the germline V gene, CDR1 is SGDLS and CDR2 is YYNGEE. The CDR3 is CASSVADGGYTF. The CDR3 bases are TGTGCCAGCAGCGTAGCAGATGGTGGCTACACCTTC.

This rearrangement joins TRBV11-3 to TRBJ2-1, with a tentative D call TRBD1 (5 bases). V was pared by 5 bases and J by 9 bases, with 11 bases between. CDR1 and CDR2 from the germline V gene are SGHNT and YENEEA. This CDR3 has 12 residues. The CDR3 here is CASSLGQGEQFF. The CDR3 DNA sequence: TGTGCCAGCAGCCTCGGTCAGGGTGAGCAGTTCTTC.

This clone was seen once. One junction end disagrees with the germline gene, perhaps due to a read error. At the DNA level, this CDR3 is encoded by other sequences in the same sample as well. The J gene is TRBJ2-7, the V gene TRBV9, with a tentative D call TRBD2 (5 bases). The V gene's germline CDR1 is SGDLS and CDR2 YYNGEE. The CDR3 has 15 residues. DNA of the CDR3: TGTGCCAGCAGCGTAGACGGGGTGGGCACAAACGAGCAATACTTC. Encoded protein: CASSVDGVGTNEQYF.

This clone was recorded once. The V call is TRBV15, the J call TRBJ2-7; perhaps TRBD2 as D (7 bases). The germline CDR1 and CDR2 sequences are LNHNV and YYDKDF (reference sequence). V dropped 3 bases and J dropped 6 bases, with 12 bases sitting between them. There are 13 residues in the CDR3. The CDR3 region has the DNA TGTGCCACCAGCAGGGAAGGGGGGGTCGAGCAGTACTTC. Translated, it gives CATSREGGVEQYF.

The V gene is TRBV28, the J gene TRBJ2-5; TRBD2 is a possible D gene (6 bases). In germline, CDR1 is MDHEN, CDR2 SYDVKM. The V end was cut by 4 bases, the J end by 3 bases, with 18 bases between. The CDR3 is 16 amino acids. CDR3 nucleotides: TGTGCCAGCAGTTCCGCTAGGGACTCCTTTAAAGAGACCCAGTACTTC. This translates into CASSSARDSFKETQYF.

The chain recombines TRBV10-3 with TRBJ1-5, with 7 bases aligning to TRBD1. The J segment lost 6 bases and the V segment lost 10 bases, leaving 9 bases of the junction unmatched. CDR3 length equals 13 residues. Looked up from germline, CDR1 is ENHRY and CDR2 is SYGVKD. CDR3 DNA sequence: TGTGCCACCAGGGGGGGGGCGGGTCAGCCCCAGCATTTT. This sequence encodes CATRGGAGQPQHF.

The V and J genes are TRBV6-1 and TRBJ1-2; no firm D call. V shed 0 bases and J shed 5 bases, with 13 bases lying between them. Germline CDR1 MNHNS, CDR2 SASEGT. The CDR3 has 15 amino acids. CDR3 DNA sequence: TGTGCCAGCAGTGAAGCGTGGCCAGGTTCGTATGGCTACACCTTC. Translation: CASSEAWPGSYGYTF.

This chain joins TRBV11-3 and TRBJ2-1; D is undetermined. The CDR3 extends over 13 amino acids. V was pared by 0 bases and J by 6 bases, with 6 bases between. CDR1 and CDR2 (germline): SGHNT, YENEEA. The CDR3 here is CASSLDRVNEQFF. The CDR3, as DNA: TGTGCCAGCAGCTTAGATCGGGTCAATGAGCAGTTCTTC.

This rearrangement joins TRBV2 to TRBJ2-7; D is unclear. The CDR3 sequence is 13 residues long. Germline assignment: CDR1 SNHLY and CDR2 FYNNEI. V gave up 6 bases and J gave up 0 bases, with 9 bases separating them. The chain's CDR3 is CASRRLGSYEQYF. As DNA, the CDR3 is TGTGCCAGCAGGCGACTGGGCTCCTACGAGCAGTACTTC. Together with reference TRBV2 and TRBJ2-7, the CDR3 gives the full variable domain: EPEVTQTPSHQVTQMGQEVILRCVPISNHLYFYWYRQILGQKVEFLVSFYNNEISEKSEIFDDQFSVERPDGSNFTLKIRSTKLEDSAMYFCASRRLGSYEQYFGPGTRLTVT.

The chain combines TRBV7-3 with TRBJ2-3, with D possibly being TRBD2 (7 bases). CDR1 and CDR2 from the germline V gene are SGHTA and FQGTGA. V lost 6 bases to trimming and J lost 8 bases, with 15 bases between them. The CDR3 runs 13 residues. DNA of the CDR3: TGTGCCAGCAGTATCCAGGGGAGGGGTACGCAGTATTTT. It is translated as CASSIQGRGTQYF.

The chain uses TRBV30 and TRBJ1-6, with 7 bases fitting TRBD1. J gave up 7 bases and V 1 base, and 7 bases lay outside the gene matches. The germline CDR1 and CDR2 sequences are GTSNPN and SVGIG (reference sequence). CDR3 length equals 15 residues. The CDR3 bases are TGTGCCTGGAGTGCACTCGACAGGGCCAATTCACCCCTCCACTTT. Translated: CAWSALDRANSPLHF.

This clone was detected a few times. This chain links TRBV9 with TRBJ2-1, with D uncertain. Trimming pared 4 bases from V and 8 bases from J, leaving 13 bases between. CDR3 length: 13 amino acids. The V gene's germline CDR1 is SGDLS and CDR2 YYNGEE. The CDR3 region has the DNA TGTGCCAGCAGCCCCATGTGGATAGATGAGCAGTTCTTC. It yields the protein CASSPMWIDEQFF.

The genes are TRBV5-4 and TRBJ2-2, with D perhaps TRBD2 (6 bases). The CDR3 has 15 residues. The germline CDR1 and CDR2 sequences are SGHNT and YYREEE (reference sequence). Trimming pared 5 bases from V and 0 bases from J, leaving 11 bases between. CDR3 DNA: TGTGCCAGCAGTTTAGGACTACCGAACACCGGGGAGCTGTTTTTT. This gives the protein CASSLGLPNTGELFF.

The rearrangement uses TRBV5-4 and TRBJ2-7, with D tentatively TRBD2 (5 bases). The CDR3 is 14 residues long. Germline CDR1 reads SGHNT; CDR2 reads YYREEE (reference sequence). V shed 0 bases and J shed 4 bases, with 11 bases lying between them. Written as DNA, the CDR3 is TGTGCCAGCAGCTTGGAGTCGGGAACTTACGAGCAGTACTTC. Protein sequence: CASSLESGTYEQYF.

The V and J genes are TRBV30 and TRBJ1-4; D is ambiguous. This CDR3 contains 17 residues. The germline CDR1 and CDR2 sequences are GTSNPN and SVGIG (reference sequence). Deletions cut 2 bases from V and 0 bases from J, with 16 bases between. The CDR3: CAWSSDRGPPTNEKLFF. The CDR3 region has the DNA TGTGCCTGGAGTTCAGACCGGGGTCCGCCAACTAATGAAAAACTGTTTTTT.

This rearrangement joins TRBV19 to TRBJ1-5, with 8 bases fitting TRBD1. V trimming: 3 bases; J trimming: 6 bases; junction bases outside the gene matches: 7. The CDR3 is 15 amino acids. Germline values: CDR1 LNHDA, CDR2 SQIVND (reference sequence). This CDR3 is CASSIGQGGGQPQHF. The CDR3 nucleotides read TGTGCCAGTAGTATCGGACAGGGAGGGGGTCAGCCCCAGCATTTT. Supplemented by reference TRBV19 and TRBJ1-5, the full variable domain reads DGGITQSPKYLFRKEGQNVTLSCEQNLNHDAMYWYRQDPGQGLRLIYYSQIVNDFQKGDIAEGYSVSREKKESFPLTVTSAQKNPTAFYLCASSIGQGGGQPQHFGDGTRLSIL.

V and J are TRBV19 and TRBJ1-4; the D is unclear. The V gene's germline CDR1 is LNHDA and CDR2 SQIVND (reference sequence). This CDR3 is built from 14 residues. Trimming removed 3 bases at V and 8 bases at J, with 13 bases between. CDR3 protein: CASSIGSGEEKLFF. For the CDR3, the DNA is TGTGCCAGTAGTATCGGGTCAGGTGAAGAAAAACTGTTTTTT.

The rearrangement links TRBV6-1 to TRBJ1-2; D call uncertain. The V end was cut by 6 bases, the J end by 5 bases, with 10 bases between. Germline CDR1 and CDR2: MNHNS and SASEGT. This CDR3 is 12 amino acids long. The CDR3 sequence: CASRHTWYGYTF. The CDR3 nucleotides are TGTGCCAGCAGACATACATGGTATGGCTACACCTTC.